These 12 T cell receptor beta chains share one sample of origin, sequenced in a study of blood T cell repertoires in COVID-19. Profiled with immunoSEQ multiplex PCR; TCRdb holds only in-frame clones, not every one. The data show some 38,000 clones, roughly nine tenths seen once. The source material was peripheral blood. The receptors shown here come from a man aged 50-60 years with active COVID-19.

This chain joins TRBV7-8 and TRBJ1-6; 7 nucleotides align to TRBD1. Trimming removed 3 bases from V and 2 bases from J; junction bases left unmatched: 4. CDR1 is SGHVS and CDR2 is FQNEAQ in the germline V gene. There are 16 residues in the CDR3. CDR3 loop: CASSLTGNPYNSPLHF. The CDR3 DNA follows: TGTGCCAGCAGCTTGACAGGGAACCCCTATAATTCACCCCTCCACTTT.

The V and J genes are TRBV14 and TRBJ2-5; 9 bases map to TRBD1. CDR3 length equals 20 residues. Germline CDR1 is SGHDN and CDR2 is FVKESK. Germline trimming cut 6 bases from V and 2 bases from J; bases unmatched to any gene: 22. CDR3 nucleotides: TGTGCCAGCAGGCCGGGAAATAACTCAAGACAGGGGGGGTCACAAGAGACCCAGTACTTC. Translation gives CASRPGNNSRQGGSQETQYF. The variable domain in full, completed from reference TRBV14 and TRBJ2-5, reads EAGVTQFPSHSVIEKGQTVTLRCDPISGHDNLYWYRRVMGKEIKFLLHFVKESKQDESGMPNNRFLAERTGGTYSTLKVQPAELEDSGVYFCASRPGNNSRQGGSQETQYFGPGTRLLVL.

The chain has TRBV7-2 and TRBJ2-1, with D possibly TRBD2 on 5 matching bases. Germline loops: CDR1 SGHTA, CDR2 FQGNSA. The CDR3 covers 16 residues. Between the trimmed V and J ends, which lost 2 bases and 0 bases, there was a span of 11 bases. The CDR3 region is CASSLIHTSSYNEQFF. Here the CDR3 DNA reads TGTGCCAGCAGCTTAATCCACACTAGCTCCTACAATGAGCAGTTCTTC.

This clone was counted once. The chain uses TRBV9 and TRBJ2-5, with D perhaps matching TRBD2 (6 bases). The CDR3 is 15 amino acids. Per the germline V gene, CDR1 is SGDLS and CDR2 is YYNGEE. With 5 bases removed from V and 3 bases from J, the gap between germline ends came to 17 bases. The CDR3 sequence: CASRSENSGEETQYF. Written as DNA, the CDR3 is TGTGCCAGCAGGTCCGAAAACTCGGGGGAAGAGACCCAGTACTTC.

CDR3 nucleotides: TGTGCCACCAGCAGTAGGGACAGGGGTGATCAGCCCCAGCATTTT. This gives the protein CATSSRDRGDQPQHF. The chain uses TRBV15 and TRBJ1-5; 10 bases map to TRBD1. Germline CDR1 LNHNV, CDR2 YYDKDF (reference sequence). J lost 5 bases, V lost 3 bases, and 4 bases had no gene match. There are 15 residues in the CDR3. The full variable domain, with the rest looked up from reference TRBV15 and TRBJ1-5, is DAMVIQNPRYQVTQFGKPVTLSCSQTLNHNVMYWYQQKSSQAPKLLFHYYDKDFNNEADTPDNFQSRRPNTSFCFLDIRSPGLGDTAMYLCATSSRDRGDQPQHFGDGTRLSIL.

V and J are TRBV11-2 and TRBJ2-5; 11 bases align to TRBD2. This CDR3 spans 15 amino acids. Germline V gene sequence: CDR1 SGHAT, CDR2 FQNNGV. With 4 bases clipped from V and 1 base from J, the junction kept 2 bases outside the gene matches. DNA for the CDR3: TGTGCCAGCAGCTGGGGGACTAGCGGCCAAGAGACCCAGTACTTC. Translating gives CASSWGTSGQETQYF.

The CDR3 DNA reads as TGTGCCAGCATTTCCTGGACAGGAAGGGCTAACTATGGCTACACCTTC. Its protein is CASISWTGRANYGYTF. The V gene is TRBV6-8, the J gene TRBJ1-2; 7 bases agree with TRBD1. Germline V gene sequence: CDR1 MNHGY, CDR2 SAAAGT. Unmatched junction bases numbered 11, after V lost 7 bases and J lost 0 bases. This CDR3 is 16 amino acids long.

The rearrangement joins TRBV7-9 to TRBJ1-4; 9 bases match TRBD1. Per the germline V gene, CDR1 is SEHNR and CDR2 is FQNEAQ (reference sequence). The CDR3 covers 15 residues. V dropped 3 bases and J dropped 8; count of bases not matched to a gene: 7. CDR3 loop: CASSFKQGAGEKLFF. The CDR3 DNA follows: TGTGCCAGCAGCTTTAAACAGGGGGCGGGAGAAAAACTGTTTTTT.

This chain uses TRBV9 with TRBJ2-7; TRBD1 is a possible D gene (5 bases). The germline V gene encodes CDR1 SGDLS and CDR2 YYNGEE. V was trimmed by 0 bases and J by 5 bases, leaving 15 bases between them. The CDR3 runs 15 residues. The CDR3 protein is CASSVGGLLYDEQYF. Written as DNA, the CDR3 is TGTGCCAGCAGCGTAGGGGGCTTGTTGTATGACGAGCAGTACTTC.

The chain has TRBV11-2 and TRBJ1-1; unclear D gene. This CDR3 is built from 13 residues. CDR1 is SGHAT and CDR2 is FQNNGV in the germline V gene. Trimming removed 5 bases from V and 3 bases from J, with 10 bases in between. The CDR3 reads CASSIYTDTEAFF. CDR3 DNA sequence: TGTGCCAGCAGCATTTATACGGACACTGAAGCTTTCTTT. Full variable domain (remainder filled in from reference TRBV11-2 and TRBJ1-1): EAGVAQSPRYKIIEKRQSVAFWCNPISGHATLYWYQQILGQGPKLLIQFQNNGVVDDSQLPKDRFSAERLKGVDSTLKIQPAKLEDSAVYLCASSIYTDTEAFFGQGTRLTVV.

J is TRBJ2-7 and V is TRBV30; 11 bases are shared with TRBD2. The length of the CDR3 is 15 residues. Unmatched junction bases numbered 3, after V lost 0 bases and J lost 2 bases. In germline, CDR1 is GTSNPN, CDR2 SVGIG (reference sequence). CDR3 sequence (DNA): TGTGCCTGGAGTGTACTAGCGGGAGCCCCCTACGAGCAGTACTTC. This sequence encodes CAWSVLAGAPYEQYF. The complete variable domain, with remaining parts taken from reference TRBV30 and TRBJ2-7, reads SQTIHQWPATLVQPVGSPLSLECTVEGTSNPNLYWYRQAAGRGLQLLFYSVGIGQISSEVPQNLSASRPQDRQFILSSKKLLLSDSGFYLCAWSVLAGAPYEQYFGPGTRLTVT.

The CDR3 bases are TGTGCCAGCAGCTTGCAGCGGGAGGTAAGCGATGAGCAGTTCTTC. It encodes CASSLQREVSDEQFF. J is TRBJ2-1 and V is TRBV5-5; TRBD2 matches 9 bases. The germline CDR1 and CDR2 sequences are SGHKS and YYEKEE (reference sequence). The V gene end was trimmed by 1 base and the J gene end by 8 bases; junction bases not matched to a gene: 7. CDR3 length: 15 amino acids.